The 14 T cell receptor beta chains in this list originate from one sample, sequenced in a study of tumor-infiltrating lymphocytes in oesophageal squamous cell carcinoma. A single record per CDR3 protein comes from TCRdb applying MiXCR to the PCR reads. This table has around 12,000 distinct CDR3 sequences, approximately 50% appearing once. The specimen sequenced was esophageal tumor tissue. The origin of the receptors is a female donor with esophageal squamous cell carcinoma.

The V and J genes are TRBV6-1 and TRBJ2-7; D perhaps matches TRBD2 (5 bases). The better agreement between TRBJ2-1 and the DNA end casts doubt on the J call. The length of the CDR3 is 15 residues. Germline CDR1 MNHNS, CDR2 SASEGT. CDR3 in DNA: TGTGCCAGCAGTGTAGCGTCCAGCTCCTACAATGAGCAGTTCTTC. Translating it yields CASSVASSSYNEQFF.

The table lists this clonotype with a few counts. The chain carries TRBV7-2 and TRBJ2-1; D remains unclear. CDR3 size: 15 residues. Trimming removed 5 bases at V and 3 bases at J, with 14 bases between. Germline assignment: CDR1 SGHTA and CDR2 FQGNSA. The CDR3 loop is CASSPDSTNYNEQFF. As DNA, the CDR3 is TGTGCCAGCAGCCCAGACTCGACCAACTACAATGAGCAGTTCTTC.

This rearrangement joins TRBV7-2 to TRBJ2-7; the match to TRBD1 covers 7 bases. TRBJ2-5 matches the DNA end more closely, so the J call is doubtful. The CDR3 has 14 residues. Germline-derived CDR1 and CDR2 are SGHTA and FQGNSA. CDR3 in DNA: TGTGCCAGCAGCCGCGACAGGGTCGGGGAGACCCAGTACTTC. Encoded protein: CASSRDRVGETQYF.

V usage is TRBV7-9 and J usage is TRBJ2-5; no firm D call. TRBJ2-1 explains the end of the DNA better; the J call may be wrong. This CDR3 spans 13 amino acids. Germline loops: CDR1 SEHNR, CDR2 FQNEAQ (reference sequence). The CDR3 DNA reads TGTGCCAGCAGCCCTTCACGGAGCAATGAGCAGTTCTTC. Encoded protein: CASSPSRSNEQFF.

This sequence joins TRBV6-2 or TRBV6-3 and TRBJ2-5, with TRBD2 matching over 8 bases. The J call may be in error: the DNA end matches TRBJ2-1 better. The CDR3 length is 17 residues. CDR1 and CDR2 (germline): MNHEY, SVGEGT. The CDR3 sequence is CASSYAVAGKKYNEQFF. CDR3 bases: TGTGCCAGCAGTTACGCGGTAGCGGGAAAGAAATACAATGAGCAGTTCTTC.

The gene calls are TRBV7-6 and TRBJ2-1; TRBD2 agrees at 8 bases. The CDR3 contains 20 residues. The V gene end was trimmed by 0 bases and the J gene end by 1 base; junction bases not matched to a gene: 14. Germline V CDR1 and CDR2: SGHVS, FNYEAQ. As DNA, the CDR3 is TGTGCCAGCAGCTTAGCGCAACCGGGGGGGGCAAGCGGATCCTACAATGAGCAGTTCTTC. Amino acid sequence: CASSLAQPGGASGSYNEQFF.

By proportion, this clonotype is large. This chain's CDR3 is CASRVEGSYNEQFF. CDR3 DNA sequence: TGTGCCAGCAGGGTAGAGGGCTCCTACAATGAGCAGTTCTTC. The rearrangement links TRBV6-1 to TRBJ2-1; the D gene is possibly TRBD2 (5 bases). This CDR3 has 14 amino acids. V shed 6 bases and J shed 0 bases, with 9 bases lying between them. Germline-derived CDR1 and CDR2 are MNHNS and SASEGT.

This chain uses TRBV7-6 with TRBJ1-4, with TRBD1 as a possible D gene (5 bases). The germline CDR1 and CDR2 sequences are SGHVS and FNYEAQ. Deletions cut 5 bases from V and 1 base from J, with 17 bases between. The CDR3 sequence is 17 residues long. The CDR3 DNA is TGTGCCAGCAGCCCGCCGCGGGAGGGGCGAACTAATGAAAAACTGTTTTTT. This gives the protein CASSPPREGRTNEKLFF.

This clonotype was seen only a few times. The CDR3 nucleotides read TGTGCCAGCAGTGCTAGCGGCTCCTACAATGAGCAGTACTTC. Its translation is CASSASGSYNEQYF. The J gene is TRBJ2-1, the V gene TRBV2, with 7 bases fitting TRBD2. The DNA end is more similar to TRBJ2-7, so the J call may be wrong. Germline V gene sequence: CDR1 SNHLY, CDR2 FYNNEI. The CDR3 runs to 14 residues.

This chain links TRBV6-5 with TRBJ2-3; the match to TRBD2 covers 8 bases. Germline V gene data show CDR1 as MNHEY and CDR2 as SVGAGI. V trimming: 0 bases; J trimming: 2 bases; junction bases outside the gene matches: 4. The CDR3 is 16 amino acids. The CDR3 DNA follows: TGTGCCAGCAGTTACTCCGGGACTAGTATCACAGATACGCAGTATTTT. Its protein is CASSYSGTSITDTQYF.

The chain couples TRBV7-6 to TRBJ2-3; 10 bases align to TRBD2. CDR1 is SGHVS, CDR2 FNYEAQ, per germline. CDR3 length: 16 residues. With V trimmed by 5 bases and J by 1 base, 6 bases remained unmatched. The chain's CDR3 is CASSTASGGGTDTQYF. The CDR3, as DNA: TGTGCCAGCAGCACCGCTAGCGGGGGAGGCACAGATACGCAGTATTTT.

This sequence joins TRBV7-2 and TRBJ2-5; no definite D call. The J call may be in error: the DNA end matches TRBJ2-7 better. The CDR3 sequence is 11 residues long. CDR1 is SGHTA and CDR2 is FQGNSA in the germline V gene. CDR3 loop: CASSYHYEQYF. CDR3 coding DNA: TGTGCCAGCAGCTACCACTACGAGCAGTACTTC.

The rearrangement uses TRBV6-1 and TRBJ2-5, with TRBD2 matching over 11 bases. The J call is in doubt because the DNA end fits TRBJ2-7 better. Germline assignment: CDR1 MNHNS and CDR2 SASEGT. The CDR3 is made up of 16 amino acids. DNA for the CDR3: TGTGCCAGCACGGGGAGAATACTAGCGGGAGCTGGCGAGCAGTACTTC. Translation: CASTGRILAGAGEQYF.

This clonotype occurred a few times. V and J are TRBV6-5 and TRBJ2-1; 9 bases match TRBD1. This CDR3 contains 16 residues. V gave up 5 bases and J gave up 2 bases; unmatched junction bases: 7. Germline V lookup: CDR1 MNHEY, CDR2 SVGAGI. The CDR3 DNA reads TGTGCCAGCAGTATAACCCGGGACAGGGCCTACAATGAGCAGTTCTTC. Residues: CASSITRDRAYNEQFF.